A selection of T cell receptor beta chains follows, all from one sample in a study of early T cells in non-severe SARS-CoV-2 infection. TCRdb reprocessed the 5' RACE reads with MiXCR, giving one entry per CDR3 protein. The table shows more than 75,000 distinct CDR3 sequences, with roughly an eighth occurring only once. The sequenced sample was whole blood. These receptors were obtained from an adult who was a healthcare worker with PCR-confirmed SARS-CoV-2 infection or an uninfected control (not recorded which). CDR3s include the opening cysteine and the closing phenylalanine or tryptophan. The D gene is left open where the match is weak. Clone sizes are given selectively: once, few, many, or a class where the clone is expanded.

clone_size | j_call | d_call | v_call | cdr3_nt | cdr3_aa
many | TRBJ2-1 | . | TRBV2 | TGTGCCAGCAGTCCGTTAGCAAACTCCTACAATGAGCAGTTCTTC | CASSPLANSYNEQFF
. | TRBJ2-2 | TRBD1 | TRBV6-5 | TGTGCCAGCAGGGGACAGGGGGCTTTGGCCGGGGAGCTGTTTTTT | CASRGQGALAGELFF
few | TRBJ2-5 | TRBD2 | TRBV20-1 | TGCAGTGCCCCCGAGAGACGGGGGGGCGAGGAGACCCAGTACTTC | CSAPERRGGEETQYF
few | TRBJ2-7 | . | TRBV2 | TGTGCCAGCAGTGAACGCGCCAAAGAATACTTC | CASSERAKEYF
many | TRBJ2-1 | TRBD2 | TRBV6-4 | TGTGCCAGCAGTGACTCAGGGACTAGCGGGAGGAATGAGCAGTTCTTC | CASSDSGTSGRNEQFF
. | TRBJ1-1 | TRBD1 | TRBV7-9 | TGTGCCAGCAGCTTCCGGGACAGGGTAGGTCACACTGAAGCTTTCTTT | CASSFRDRVGHTEAFF
. | TRBJ1-6 | . | TRBV11-3 | TGTGCCAGCAGCCGGGATGTGAATTCACCCCTCCACTTT | CASSRDVNSPLHF
. | TRBJ2-3 | . | TRBV18 | TGTGCCAGCTCAGCCCGACGGGCGGATACGCAGTATTTT | CASSARRADTQYF
few | TRBJ1-1 | . | TRBV10-3 | TGTGCCTCACGGGGCACTGAAGCTTTCTTT | CASRGTEAFF
. | TRBJ2-1 | . | TRBV20-1 | TGCAGTGCCTCATGGGAGCAGTTCTTC | CSASWEQFF
few | TRBJ2-1 | TRBD2 | TRBV14 | TGTGCCAGCAGCCCATTCCCGGGACTAGCGGGAACACGCTCCTACAATGAGCAGTTCTTC | CASSPFPGLAGTRSYNEQFF
few | TRBJ2-5 | TRBD2 | TRBV12-3/TRBV12-4 | TGTGCCAGCAGTCTGACTAGCGGGAGGAGAGAGACCCAGTACTTC | CASSLTSGRRETQYF
few | TRBJ1-2 | . | TRBV6-4 | TGTGCCAGCAGCCCGGACGGGACTTATTACTATGGCTACACCTTC | CASSPDGTYYYGYTF
few | TRBJ2-1 | TRBD1 | TRBV12-3/TRBV12-4 | TGTGCCAGCAGTCCCAGCAAGGGGGCTACCTACAATGAGCAGTTCTTC | CASSPSKGATYNEQFF
. | TRBJ2-7 | TRBD1 | TRBV7-2 | TGTGCCAGCAGCCCGGGACAGGGGGACTACGAGCAGTACTTC | CASSPGQGDYEQYF
few | TRBJ1-6 | . | TRBV6-1 | TGTGCCAGCAAGCGACAGGCCGGGCTCAGCTCCTATAATTCACCCCTCCACTTT | CASKRQAGLSSYNSPLHF
few | TRBJ1-2 | . | TRBV29-1 | TGCAGCGTTGACCCCCGGCGCGCAGGAGGCAACTATGGCTACACCTTC | CSVDPRRAGGNYGYTF
. | TRBJ1-2 | . | TRBV18 | TGTGCCAGCTCACAAATAGGGGAGGACTATGGCTACACCTTC | CASSQIGEDYGYTF
. | TRBJ1-6 | TRBD1 | TRBV7-8 | TGTGCCAGCAGCTTGGCCGGGACAGGGTATTCACCCCTCCACTTT | CASSLAGTGYSPLHF
few | TRBJ2-7 | . | TRBV5-1 | TGCGCCAGCAGCTTGGGTGGGTCCGAGCAGTACTTC | CASSLGGSEQYF
many | TRBJ2-3 | TRBD2 | TRBV7-8 | TGTGCCAGCAGCTCCCTATCGAGAGCCGGGACTAGCGGAGTAAGAACTAGCACAGATACGCAGTATTTT | CASSSLSRAGTSGVRTSTDTQYF
. | TRBJ1-5 | . | TRBV5-1 | TGCGCCAGCAGCTTGACTGGACTAAATCAGCCCCAGCATTTT | CASSLTGLNQPQHF
many | TRBJ2-1 | TRBD2 | TRBV4-2 | TGTGCCAGCAGCCCACGGGGAGGGCGGCATTCCGGTAATGAGCAGTTCTTC | CASSPRGGRHSGNEQFF
. | TRBJ2-7 | TRBD2 | TRBV3-1 | TGTGCCAGCAGGCGAACTAGCGGGGAATACGAGCAGTACTTC | CASRRTSGEYEQYF
many | TRBJ2-4 | . | TRBV18 | TGTGCCAGCTCACCACTCGGATTAGGTCAAAAGGAGAACATTCAGTACTTC | CASSPLGLGQKENIQYF
. | TRBJ1-1 | . | TRBV12-3/TRBV12-4 | TGTGCCAGCAGTTTAGGGACACTCCTTGGGGGTGAAGCTTTCTTT | CASSLGTLLGGEAFF
many | TRBJ2-4 | . | TRBV7-2 | TGTGCCAGCAGCGCCTCATACATTCAGTACTTC | CASSASYIQYF
many | TRBJ2-1 | . | TRBV5-1 | TGCGCCAGCAGCCCTACTAGCAGTACCTACAATGAGCAGTTCTTC | CASSPTSSTYNEQFF
many | TRBJ2-2 | . | TRBV6-5 | TGTGCCAGCAGCCGGGGTGTAACCCGAAACGGGGAGCTGTTTTTT | CASSRGVTRNGELFF